This TCR beta chain was retrieved from a study of cytomegalovirus exposure and HLA in healthy donors. Findings and caveats of the study: The study recorded 150 to 200 TCR beta chains that were cytomegalovirus-associated. Upon later analysis, TCR association rates were observed to vary by HLA locus, being highest for DRB1 and lowest for HLA-C.

On this clone: Its antigen is unknown.

This PCR relied on a set of 60 Vbeta primers and 13 Jbeta primers. Method: immunoSEQ multiplex PCR; TCRdb's copy keeps in-frame clones and lacks some. The table records 150,000 or so clones, about 80% of them present only once. The CDR3 is 13 amino acids. Germline CDR1 reads SNHLY; CDR2 reads FYNNEI. The V and J ends lost 8 bases and 6 bases respectively, with 13 bases between them. This chain uses TRBV2 with TRBJ1-4; maybe TRBD1 (5 bases). The source material was PBMCs. The source of this sequence is a woman aged 40 to 49 in good health and CMV-seronegative. CDR3 loop: CASVQGIDEKLFF. The CDR3 region has the DNA TGTGCCAGCGTCCAGGGCATTGATGAAAAACTGTTTTTT.